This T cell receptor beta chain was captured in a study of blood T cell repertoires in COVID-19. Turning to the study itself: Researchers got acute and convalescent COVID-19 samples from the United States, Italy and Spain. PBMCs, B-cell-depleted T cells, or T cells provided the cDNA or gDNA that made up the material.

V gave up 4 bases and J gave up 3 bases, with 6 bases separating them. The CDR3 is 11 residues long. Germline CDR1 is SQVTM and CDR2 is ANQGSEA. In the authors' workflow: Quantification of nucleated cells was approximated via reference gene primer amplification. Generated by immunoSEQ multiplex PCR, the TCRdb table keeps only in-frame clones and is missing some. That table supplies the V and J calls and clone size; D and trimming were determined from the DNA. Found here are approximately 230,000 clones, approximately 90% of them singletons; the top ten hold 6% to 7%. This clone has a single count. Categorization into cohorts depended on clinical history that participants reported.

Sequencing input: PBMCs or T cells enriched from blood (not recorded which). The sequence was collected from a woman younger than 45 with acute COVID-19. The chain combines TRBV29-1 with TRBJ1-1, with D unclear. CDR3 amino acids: CSVASDTEAFF. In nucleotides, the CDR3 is TGCAGCGTTGCTTCGGACACTGAAGCTTTCTTT.